This is a list of T cell receptor beta chains from one sample in a study of Tregs in tolerant kidney transplant recipients. TCRdb's table, derived via immunoSEQ multiplex PCR, lists solely in-frame clones and lacks some. The sample records about 21,000 clones, over 70% being singletons. The starting material was CD8+ T cells from blood (PBMCs), obtained 6 months after the transplant. The receptors stem from a human patient who received a combined kidney and bone marrow transplant. Certain T cells may be donor cells from the graft. CDR3s include the opening cysteine and the closing phenylalanine or tryptophan. The order of the fields is V gene, clone size, D gene, J gene, CDR3 protein, CDR3 DNA. D genes are given only for firm matches. Clone size is shown for a subset of rows, as once, few, many or a class of expanded clone.

>TRBV7-2|-|TRBD2|TRBJ2-3
CASSRTSGGVADTQYF
TGTGCCAGCAGCCGGACTAGCGGGGGGGTTGCAGATACGCAGTATTTT
>TRBV7-9|-|-|TRBJ1-1
CASSPGGMNTEAFF
TGTGCCAGCAGTCCCGGGGGGATGAACACTGAAGCTTTCTTT
>TRBV6-1|once|-|TRBJ2-3
CASSDSGGAPDTQYF
TGTGCCAGCAGTGATAGCGGAGGGGCCCCAGATACGCAGTATTTT
>TRBV11-3|-|-|TRBJ2-1
CASSAPGEYGDEQFF
TGTGCCAGCAGCGCTCCAGGGGAATACGGCGATGAGCAGTTCTTC
>TRBV5-8|many|TRBD1|TRBJ1-1
CASSLRPIGQGEAFF
TGTGCCAGCAGCTTGAGACCTATAGGACAGGGTGAAGCTTTCTTT
>TRBV6-5|-|TRBD1|TRBJ1-1
CASSPGQGAEAFF
TGTGCCAGCAGTCCGGGACAGGGGGCCGAAGCTTTCTTT
>TRBV5-5|-|-|TRBJ1-4
CASRRTGTPATNEKLFF
TGTGCCAGCAGACGTACCGGGACACCGGCAACTAATGAAAAACTGTTTTTT
>TRBV10-3|-|TRBD1|TRBJ1-4
CAISARGEFNEKLFF
TGTGCCATCAGTGCCAGGGGGGAGTTTAATGAAAAACTGTTTTTT
>TRBV28|-|-|TRBJ1-5
CASSLFVFSNQPQHF
TGTGCCAGCAGTCTCTTCGTCTTCAGCAATCAGCCCCAGCATTTT
>TRBV7-8|-|-|TRBJ2-7
CASSLGTNYEQYF
TGTGCCAGCAGCTTAGGGACTAATTACGAGCAGTACTTC
>TRBV9|-|-|TRBJ2-7
CASSGGAGEGYEQYF
TGTGCCAGCAGCGGGGGGGCCGGGGAGGGCTACGAGCAGTACTTC
>TRBV5-4|-|TRBD1|TRBJ2-7
CASSHRDRNYEQYF
TGTGCCAGCAGCCACCGGGACAGGAACTACGAGCAGTACTTC
>TRBV2|once|TRBD1|TRBJ2-7
CASSEFRQGALEQYF
TGTGCCAGCAGTGAATTTCGGCAGGGGGCCCTTGAGCAGTACTTC
>TRBV7-3|-|-|TRBJ2-3
CASSLEVPDTQYF
TGTGCCAGCAGCTTAGAGGTCCCAGATACGCAGTATTTT
>TRBV7-9|-|TRBD2|TRBJ2-1
CASSLALAGGPSAYNEQFF
TGTGCCAGCAGCTTAGCGCTAGCGGGGGGCCCCTCGGCCTACAATGAGCAGTTCTTC
>TRBV11-3|few|-|TRBJ2-7
CASSLVVGREQYF
TGTGCCAGCAGCTTAGTTGTGGGGCGCGAGCAGTACTTC
>TRBV5-6|-|TRBD2|TRBJ2-1
CASSPGLAGGDEQFF
TGTGCCAGCAGCCCGGGACTAGCGGGGGGGGATGAGCAGTTCTTC
>TRBV30|-|TRBD2|TRBJ2-1
CAWSFALAGGDNEQFF
TGTGCCTGGAGTTTCGCACTAGCGGGGGGGGACAATGAGCAGTTCTTC
>TRBV11-2|-|-|TRBJ1-2
CASSLLTSTYGYTF
TGTGCCAGCAGCTTATTAACCAGTACCTATGGCTACACCTTC
>TRBV19|-|TRBD1|TRBJ1-1
CASSIKDRESGTEAFF
TGTGCCAGTAGTATCAAGGACAGGGAGAGTGGGACTGAAGCTTTCTTT
>TRBV7-2|-|-|TRBJ2-6
CASSLVSGANVLTF
TGTGCCAGCAGCTTAGTATCTGGGGCCAACGTCCTGACTTTC
>TRBV27|-|TRBD1|TRBJ1-1
CASSLMGQGNTEAFF
TGTGCCAGCAGTCTAATGGGACAGGGAAACACTGAAGCTTTCTTT
>TRBV7-9|once|TRBD1|TRBJ1-2
CASSAGTENGYTF
TGTGCCAGCAGCGCCGGGACAGAGAATGGCTACACCTTC